This T cell receptor (beta chain) stems from a study of cytomegalovirus exposure and HLA in healthy donors. Study summary: Around 80 million unique TCRs from HLA-typed donors were held in an early data release. Findings and limits, study-wide: In a later analysis, TCR beta V- and J-gene trimming was associated with a missense DCLRE1C variant. Serostatus for CMV was the only available immune exposure information.

60 Vbeta and 13 Jbeta primers were used in PCR. Data came from immunoSEQ multiplex PCR; TCRdb stores just in-frame clones and leaves some out. Its listing shows tens of thousands of clones. A word on this clone: The target antigen is unknown.

The CDR3 consists of 11 residues. Trimming took 9 bases from V and 6 from J, leaving 10 bases between them. CDR1 and CDR2 (germline): PRHDT, FYEKMQ (reference sequence). This receptor was identified in a woman between 18 and 29 years old in good health and CMV-seronegative. The gene calls are TRBV13 and TRBJ2-3; D may be TRBD2 (5 bases). Sequenced: PBMCs. The chain's CDR3 is CARSPGDTQYF. In DNA form, the CDR3 reads TGTGCCAGAAGCCCGGGGGATACGCAGTATTTT.